Below are 6 T cell receptor beta chains sequenced from a single sample in a study of cytomegalovirus exposure and HLA in healthy donors. The PCR used 60 Vbeta and 13 Jbeta primers. TCRdb's copy holds only in-frame clones and misses some; the assay was immunoSEQ multiplex PCR. The repertoire holds a few hundred thousand clones, with about 79% as singletons. The sample was PBMCs. The source is a man between 18 and 35 years old in good health and CMV-seronegative.

The chain links TRBV28 to TRBJ2-7; 10 nucleotides match TRBD2. The CDR3 length is 14 residues. V shed 10 bases and J 9 bases; nucleotides not matched to a gene: 15. In germline, CDR1 is MDHEN, CDR2 SYDVKM. CDR3 sequence reads: CATGTSESSLGQYF. The CDR3 nucleotides are TGTGCCACCGGGACTAGCGAGAGTTCCCTGGGGCAGTACTTC.

The rearrangement uses TRBV30 and TRBJ1-6; 7 nucleotides align to TRBD1. The CDR3 totals 14 residues. V was clipped by 3 bases and J by 8 bases; unmatched bases: 7. Per germline, CDR1 GTSNPN and CDR2 SVGIG (reference sequence). The CDR3 protein is CAWRTTGKHSPLHF. The CDR3 DNA reads as TGTGCCTGGAGGACGACAGGGAAACATTCACCCCTCCACTTT.

V gene TRBV6-6 combines with J gene TRBJ2-1, with 12 nucleotides matching TRBD2. The CDR3 has 15 residues. Trimming took 5 bases from V and 6 from J; bases not matched to a gene: 5. Germline V gives CDR1 MNHNY, CDR2 SVGAGI (reference sequence). CDR3 DNA: TGTGCCAGCAGTCGGACTAGCGGGGCCGCCAATGAGCAGTTCTTC. It yields the protein CASSRTSGAANEQFF.

This chain uses TRBV7-9 with TRBJ2-7; tentatively, D is TRBD2 (5 bases). Trimming left V 7 bases short and J 2 bases short, with 18 bases between. The length of the CDR3 is 15 residues. Germline V gives CDR1 SEHNR, CDR2 FQNEAQ (reference sequence). DNA for the CDR3: TGTGCCAGCACCCTAGTTGTGACGGAGGCCTACGAGCAGTACTTC. Translation: CASTLVVTEAYEQYF. Based on the CDR3 plus reference TRBV7-9 and TRBJ2-7, the full variable domain is DTGVSQNPRHKITKRGQNVTFRCDPISEHNRLYWYRQTLGQGPEFLTYFQNEAQLEKSRLLSDRFSAERPKGSFSTLEIQRTEQGDSAMYLCASTLVVTEAYEQYFGPGTRLTVT.

V is TRBV5-4 and J is TRBJ2-2; tentative D call: TRBD1 (6 bases). The CDR3 consists of 16 residues. Trimming shortened V by 1 base and J by 2 bases, and 12 bases separated the two germline ends. CDR1 SGHNT and CDR2 YYREEE come from the germline V gene (reference sequence). In nucleotides, the CDR3 is TGTGCCAGCAGCTTGAGCGCAGGGGCCAACACCGGGGAGCTGTTTTTT. As protein: CASSLSAGANTGELFF.

Here the CDR3 DNA reads TGTGCCAGCAGCTTGGGTACCACTCTCTCCTACGAGCAGTACTTC. Its translation: CASSLGTTLSYEQYF. V usage is TRBV5-4 and J usage is TRBJ2-7; D ambiguous. Per the germline V gene, CDR1 is SGHNT and CDR2 is YYREEE (reference sequence). Trimming left V 0 bases short and J 0 bases short, with 10 bases between. The CDR3 length is 15 residues. Together with reference TRBV5-4 and TRBJ2-7, the CDR3 gives the full variable domain: ETGVTQSPTHLIKTRGQQVTLRCSSQSGHNTVSWYQQALGQGPQFIFQYYREEENGRGNFPPRFSGLQFPNYSSELNVNALELDDSALYLCASSLGTTLSYEQYFGPGTRLTVT.